This passage covers 24 T cell receptor beta chains from one sample sequenced in a study of blood T cell repertoires in COVID-19. This table comes from immunoSEQ multiplex PCR, and its TCRdb copy is limited to in-frame clones, with some not included. The table shows around 190,000 clones, with roughly 81% occurring only once. The sample consisted of peripheral blood. Receptors were obtained from a woman in her 40s with COVID-19, enrolled during active disease.

The chain combines TRBV14 with TRBJ2-7; TRBD1 matches at 9 bases. V lost 1 base and J lost 2; bases outside the gene matches: 3. Germline V lookup: CDR1 SGHDN, CDR2 FVKESK. CDR3 length: 15 residues. CDR3 region: CASSQGQGGTYEQYF. The CDR3 DNA sequence: TGTGCCAGCAGCCAAGGACAGGGGGGGACCTACGAGCAGTACTTC. The complete variable domain, with remaining parts taken from reference TRBV14 and TRBJ2-7, reads EAGVTQFPSHSVIEKGQTVTLRCDPISGHDNLYWYRRVMGKEIKFLLHFVKESKQDESGMPNNRFLAERTGGTYSTLKVQPAELEDSGVYFCASSQGQGGTYEQYFGPGTRLTVT.

This rearrangement joins TRBV23-1 to TRBJ2-1, with a weak D call TRBD2 (5 bases). TRBV23-1 qualifies as an ORF whose function is uncertain. CDR3 length equals 20 residues. V gave up 1 base and J gave up 2 bases, with 24 bases separating them. In nucleotides, the CDR3 is TGCGCCAGCAGTCAATTCTCCCTCCCGAGCGGTCCCCGCCCCTACAATGAGCAGTTCTTC. Translation gives CASSQFSLPSGPRPYNEQFF.

The J gene is TRBJ2-1, the V gene TRBV2, with 10 bases that match TRBD2. The CDR3 is made up of 15 amino acids. The V segment lost 10 bases and the J segment 6 bases; nucleotides outside the gene matches: 12. Germline values: CDR1 SNHLY, CDR2 FYNNEI. In DNA, the CDR3 is TGTGCCACCCTTTCCCCACTAGCGGGGCTCAATGAGCAGTTCTTC. Its translation: CATLSPLAGLNEQFF.

This clone has only one observation. This rearrangement joins TRBV28 to TRBJ2-5; TRBD2 agrees at 7 bases. With 4 bases clipped from V and 2 bases from J, the junction kept 10 bases outside the gene matches. Per the germline V gene, CDR1 is MDHEN and CDR2 is SYDVKM. The CDR3 totals 16 residues. The CDR3 region is CASSSPRLAVQETQYF. The CDR3 DNA reads as TGTGCCAGCAGTTCTCCGAGGCTAGCGGTTCAAGAGACCCAGTACTTC.

V gene TRBV25-1 combines with J gene TRBJ2-1; 15 bases line up with TRBD2. Germline CDR1 reads MGHDK; CDR2 reads SYGVNS. The CDR3 spans 16 residues. The V gene end was trimmed by 3 bases and the J gene end by 10 bases; junction bases not matched to a gene: 7. As DNA, the CDR3 is TGTGCCAGCAGTGAGCCCGGACTAGCGGGGGGGCTAGAGCAGTTCTTC. Its translation: CASSEPGLAGGLEQFF.

The CDR3 nucleotides are TGTGCCAGTAGTATCTCCCTGCTACCTAACAATGAGCAGTTCTTC. Translated, it gives CASSISLLPNNEQFF. The chain uses TRBV19 and TRBJ2-1; D call uncertain. The CDR3 sequence is 15 residues long. V lost 3 bases, J lost 5 bases, and 14 bases lay in between. Germline CDR1 reads LNHDA; CDR2 reads SQIVND (reference sequence). Supplemented by reference TRBV19 and TRBJ2-1, the full variable domain reads DGGITQSPKYLFRKEGQNVTLSCEQNLNHDAMYWYRQDPGQGLRLIYYSQIVNDFQKGDIAEGYSVSREKKESFPLTVTSAQKNPTAFYLCASSISLLPNNEQFFGPGTRLTVL.

This clone has a handful of counts. The chain joins TRBV12-3 or TRBV12-4 to TRBJ1-2; possible D gene TRBD1, 5 bases. CDR3 length equals 13 residues. Trimming removed 8 bases from V and 6 bases from J, with 16 bases in between. In DNA, the CDR3 is TGTGCCAGCGCGGAGGGGCTCCACGATGGCTACACCTTC. This translates into CASAEGLHDGYTF.

This sequence joins TRBV4-1 and TRBJ1-2; D call uncertain. The CDR3 runs to 14 residues. Trimming cost V 4 bases and J 1 base, with 10 bases left between them. CDR1 is MGHRA and CDR2 is YSYEKL in the germline V gene. DNA for the CDR3: TGCGCCAGCAGCCCATCCGGGGTTAACTATGGCTACACCTTC. Protein product: CASSPSGVNYGYTF.

The chain combines TRBV19 with TRBJ1-1; TRBD1 is a possible D gene (5 bases). CDR1 and CDR2 from the germline V gene are LNHDA and SQIVND (reference sequence). The CDR3 has 14 residues. Between the trimmed V and J ends, which lost 1 base and 7 bases, there was a span of 13 bases. The CDR3 DNA reads as TGTGCCAGTAGTATAGTAGGGGCAAGGGGTGAAGCTTTCTTT. It yields the protein CASSIVGARGEAFF.

V usage is TRBV6-2 or TRBV6-3 and J usage is TRBJ1-6; D is possibly TRBD1 (6 bases). V was shortened by 4 bases and J by 13 bases, with 17 bases between the two germline ends. Per germline, CDR1 MNHEY and CDR2 SVGEGT. This CDR3 contains 14 residues. This CDR3 reads CASSSQGLPGPLHF. DNA of the CDR3: TGTGCCAGCAGTTCACAGGGTCTCCCAGGCCCCCTCCACTTT.

The genes are TRBV5-5 and TRBJ2-1, with 8 bases lining up with TRBD2. The CDR3 covers 15 residues. The V gene's germline CDR1 is SGHKS and CDR2 YYEKEE (reference sequence). V shed 0 bases and J 3 bases; nucleotides not matched to a gene: 2. The CDR3 coding sequence is TGTGCCAGCAGCTTGGTGGCGGGGGGCTACAATGAGCAGTTCTTC. The encoded protein is CASSLVAGGYNEQFF.

This clone has just a few counts. This chain joins TRBV6-4 and TRBJ2-3; 8 bases fit TRBD2. CDR1 and CDR2 from the germline V gene are MRHNA and SNTAGT. CDR3 size: 14 residues. J lost 4 bases, V lost 0 bases, and 0 bases had no gene match. In DNA, the CDR3 is TGTGCCAGCAGTGACTCAGCGGGAGCAGATACGCAGTATTTT. Its translation is CASSDSAGADTQYF.

The chain joins TRBV2 to TRBJ1-2, with 7 positions matching TRBD1. Trimming at V came to 11 bases and at J to 3 bases, leaving 6 bases not matched to a gene. CDR3 length equals 12 residues. CDR1 SNHLY and CDR2 FYNNEI come from the germline V gene. The CDR3 coding sequence is TGTGCCTCAGGGGGGCCCCACTATGGCTACACCTTC. Its translation: CASGGPHYGYTF. Full variable domain (missing parts from reference TRBV2 and TRBJ1-2): EPEVTQTPSHQVTQMGQEVILRCVPISNHLYFYWYRQILGQKVEFLVSFYNNEISEKSEIFDDQFSVERPDGSNFTLKIRSTKLEDSAMYFCASGGPHYGYTFGSGTRLTVV.

V usage is TRBV7-9 and J usage is TRBJ2-2; D might be TRBD1 (6 bases). The V gene lost 0 bases and the J gene lost 0 bases, with 8 bases spanning the gap. Germline assignment: CDR1 SEHNR and CDR2 FQNEAQ (reference sequence). The CDR3 has 16 amino acids. This CDR3 reads CASSLAGHPNTGELFF. The CDR3 DNA follows: TGTGCCAGCAGCTTAGCGGGACACCCGAACACCGGGGAGCTGTTTTTT.

A few counts support this clone. The J gene is TRBJ1-1, the V gene TRBV6-5; 7 bases line up with TRBD1. The CDR3 length is 13 residues. Germline V gene lookup returns CDR1 MNHEY and CDR2 SVGAGI. Trimming cost V 7 bases and J 0 bases; bases outside gene matches: 2. The chain's CDR3 is CASKTGMNTEAFF. The CDR3 DNA reads TGTGCCAGCAAGACAGGGATGAACACTGAAGCTTTCTTT.

The rearrangement links TRBV11-2 to TRBJ1-1; D unclear. The CDR3 contains 15 residues. From germline, CDR1 is SGHAT and CDR2 FQNNGV. Trimming stripped 1 base from V and 0 bases from J, with 9 bases between. CDR3 in DNA: TGTGCCAGCAGCTTAGGTCTAGTCATGAACACTGAAGCTTTCTTT. This translates into CASSLGLVMNTEAFF.

As to this clone: Different DNA sequences within this sample yield the same CDR3. The rearrangement links TRBV27 to TRBJ2-6; D might be TRBD1 (6 bases). The CDR3 sequence is 15 residues long. Trimming removed 5 bases at V and 2 bases at J, with 10 bases between. Per germline, CDR1 MNHEY and CDR2 SMNVEV (reference sequence). The CDR3 spells CASSTPGAGANVLTF. CDR3 sequence (DNA): TGTGCCAGCAGTACACCAGGGGCTGGGGCCAACGTCCTGACTTTC.

The gene calls are TRBV6-5 and TRBJ2-3; 7 nucleotides line up with TRBD1. Germline V lookup: CDR1 MNHEY, CDR2 SVGAGI. This CDR3 is built from 13 residues. J was trimmed by 9 bases and V by 7 bases; bases with no gene match: 10. The CDR3 region is CASTINTGDTQYF. The CDR3 DNA reads TGTGCCAGCACGATTAACACAGGGGACACGCAGTATTTT.

The rearrangement links TRBV6-5 to TRBJ1-1, with 7 nucleotides matching TRBD1. The CDR3 consists of 15 residues. Germline V gene sequence: CDR1 MNHEY, CDR2 SVGAGI. V lost 6 bases, J lost 0 bases, and 7 bases stayed unmatched. CDR3 coding DNA: TGTGCCAGCAGGACCCCGACAGGGATGAACACTGAAGCTTTCTTT. This gives the protein CASRTPTGMNTEAFF.

This clone has a handful of counts. The chain is built from TRBV7-3 and TRBJ2-1, with TRBD2 identical over 11 bases. The germline V gene encodes CDR1 SGHTA and CDR2 FQGTGA. This CDR3 has 18 amino acids. Unmatched junction bases numbered 9, after V lost 0 bases and J lost 5 bases. The CDR3 protein is CASSLTRIAGGPNNEQFF. CDR3 DNA: TGTGCCAGCAGCTTAACCCGAATAGCGGGAGGGCCCAACAATGAGCAGTTCTTC.

The gene calls are TRBV5-5 and TRBJ2-2, with 10 positions matching TRBD2. The CDR3 loop spans 16 amino acids. The germline CDR1 and CDR2 sequences are SGHKS and YYEKEE (reference sequence). The junction had 5 bases not matched to a gene; V was cut back by 3 bases and J by 3 bases. CDR3 sequence reads: CASSSTSGVDTGELFF. For the CDR3, the DNA is TGTGCCAGCAGCTCTACTAGCGGGGTGGACACCGGGGAGCTGTTTTTT.

This chain joins TRBV12-3 or TRBV12-4 and TRBJ2-1, with TRBD1 matching over 8 bases. The trim removed 5 bases at V and 9 bases at J, leaving 0 bases unmatched. The CDR3 length is 11 residues. CDR3 sequence: CASSGTGEQFF. CDR3 coding DNA: TGTGCCAGCAGTGGGACAGGTGAGCAGTTCTTC.

The chain employs TRBV7-3 and TRBJ2-1; TRBD2 aligns across 11 bases. Germline CDR1 reads SGHTA; CDR2 reads FQGTGA. The J segment lost 13 bases and the V segment lost 5 bases, leaving 13 bases of the junction unmatched. This CDR3 contains 15 residues. CDR3 protein: CASSAETSGKSEQFF. In DNA, the CDR3 is TGTGCCAGCAGCGCCGAGACTAGCGGGAAGTCAGAACAGTTCTTC.

The gene calls are TRBV7-2 and TRBJ2-3; 12 bases align to TRBD2. This CDR3 spans 18 amino acids. The V segment lost 1 base and the J segment 2 bases; nucleotides outside the gene matches: 7. Per the germline V gene, CDR1 is SGHTA and CDR2 is FQGNSA. Here the CDR3 reads CASSLGLAGGIATDTQYF. In nucleotides, the CDR3 is TGTGCCAGCAGCTTAGGCCTAGCGGGGGGGATCGCCACAGATACGCAGTATTTT.